Presented here are 6 T cell receptor beta chains from one specimen sequenced in a study of CD8+ T cells in alopecia areata. As to treatment: oral pan-JAK inhibitor, 5-10 mg twice daily. In each case, RNA was isolated and then reverse transcribed into cDNA as the sequencing template. Profiled with immunoSEQ multiplex PCR; TCRdb holds only in-frame clones, not every one. The sample lists approximately 280,000 clones, roughly 60% occurring once. Sequencing was performed on CD4+ T cells sorted from blood, taken at week 24, from a patient treated with tofacitinib. The receptors stem from a human donor with alopecia areata.

The chain couples TRBV7-2 to TRBJ2-3; D is perhaps TRBD1 (5 bases). The CDR3 runs 14 residues. Per the germline V gene, CDR1 is SGHTA and CDR2 is FQGNSA. The ends were cut back, 3 bases at V and 1 base at J, with 8 bases in the middle. The CDR3 is CASSFLGGTDTQYF. The CDR3 bases are TGTGCCAGCAGCTTCTTAGGGGGCACAGATACGCAGTATTTT.

This clone occurred a few times. The chain is built from TRBV30 and TRBJ1-2; D not certain. Germline V lookup: CDR1 GTSNPN, CDR2 SVGIG (reference sequence). Trimming removed 1 base from V and 9 bases from J, with 12 bases in between. The CDR3 is 12 residues long. CDR3 in DNA: TGTGCCTGGAGTGGGGTCTTTATGAGCTACACCTTC. Translated, it gives CAWSGVFMSYTF.

This clone was seen a few times. The chain links TRBV6-1 to TRBJ2-2; the D is unclear. V dropped 8 bases and J dropped 3 bases, with 13 bases sitting between them. The germline gives CDR1 MNHNS, CDR2 SASEGT. The CDR3 runs 14 residues. The chain's CDR3 is CASDLERDTGELFF. The CDR3 coding sequence is TGTGCCAGCGACTTAGAAAGAGACACCGGGGAGCTGTTTTTT.

The chain links TRBV6-5 to TRBJ2-2, with a weak D call TRBD1 (5 bases). The CDR3 extends over 13 amino acids. Trimming stripped 7 bases from V and 4 bases from J, with 10 bases between. Germline V lookup: CDR1 MNHEY, CDR2 SVGAGI. The CDR3 spells CASTRQSTGELFF. As DNA, the CDR3 is TGTGCCAGCACCCGACAGTCCACCGGGGAGCTGTTTTTT.

The CDR3 spells CASSQSTGASGANVLTF. The CDR3 nucleotides read TGCGCCAGCAGCCAATCGACAGGGGCCTCTGGGGCCAACGTCCTGACTTTC. The gene calls are TRBV4-3 and TRBJ2-6; 8 positions agree with TRBD1. J was trimmed by 0 bases and V by 2 bases; bases with no gene match: 3. The CDR3 is made up of 17 amino acids. Germline loops: CDR1 LGHNA, CDR2 YSLEER.

V gene TRBV28 combines with J gene TRBJ2-1; 9 bases fit TRBD1. There are 16 residues in the CDR3. With 5 bases clipped from V and 1 base from J, the junction kept 6 bases outside the gene matches. The germline gives CDR1 MDHEN, CDR2 SYDVKM. CDR3 in amino acids: CASSRTGDLSYNEQFF. The CDR3 DNA follows: TGTGCCAGCAGTAGGACAGGGGATTTGTCCTACAATGAGCAGTTCTTC.